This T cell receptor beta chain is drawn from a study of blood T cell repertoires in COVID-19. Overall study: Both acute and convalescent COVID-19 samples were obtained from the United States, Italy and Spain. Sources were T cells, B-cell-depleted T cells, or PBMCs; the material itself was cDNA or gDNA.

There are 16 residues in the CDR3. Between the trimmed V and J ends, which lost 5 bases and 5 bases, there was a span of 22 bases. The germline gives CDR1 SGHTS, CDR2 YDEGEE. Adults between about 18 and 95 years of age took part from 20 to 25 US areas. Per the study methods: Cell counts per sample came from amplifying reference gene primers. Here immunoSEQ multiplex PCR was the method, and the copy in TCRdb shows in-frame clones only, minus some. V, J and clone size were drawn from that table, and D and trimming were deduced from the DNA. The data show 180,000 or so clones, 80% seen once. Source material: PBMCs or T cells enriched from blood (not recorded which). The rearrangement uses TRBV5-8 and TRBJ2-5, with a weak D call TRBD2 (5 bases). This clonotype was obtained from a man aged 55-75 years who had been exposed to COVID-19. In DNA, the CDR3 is TGTGCCAGCAGTTCTCGACTACTAGATATAATGGAGACCCAGTACTTC. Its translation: CASSSRLLDIMETQYF.